This T cell receptor (beta chain) was captured by sequencing in a study of blood T cell repertoires in COVID-19. Germline-derived CDR1 and CDR2 are MDHEN and SYDVKM. This CDR3 spans 19 amino acids. After removal of 2 bases from V and 0 bases from J, the junction contained 12 bases not matched to a gene. Sequenced by immunoSEQ multiplex PCR; TCRdb stores in-frame clones only, minus some. This sample has roughly 100,000 clones, with more than 85% found just once. This clone has a single count. The rearrangement uses TRBV28 and TRBJ1-5; 8 bases map to TRBD1. Sequenced input: peripheral blood. The receptor was derived from a human donor in a cohort sampled during active COVID-19. The CDR3, as DNA: TGTGCCAGCAGTTTACCGATGCTGACAGGGGCGTATAGCAATCAGCCCCAGCATTTT. It encodes CASSLPMLTGAYSNQPQHF.